A selection of T cell receptor beta chains follows, all from one sample in a study of cytomegalovirus exposure and HLA in healthy donors. The method was immunoSEQ multiplex PCR; TCRdb's version includes in-frame clones alone and lacks a portion of them. The sample lists more than 150,000 clones, 65% to 90% occurring once. Sequenced material: PBMCs. The receptor source for this set is a man aged 40-49 years in good health and CMV-seropositive. Both conserved end residues are part of each CDR3. Each record gives: CDR3 DNA, CDR3 protein, J gene, clone size, D gene, V gene. The D gene is left open where the match is weak. Not every row has a clone size; where given, it reads once, few, many or a size class.

TGCGCCAGCAGCCTCGGGGGTAACTATGGCTACACCTTC | CASSLGGNYGYTF | TRBJ1-2 | many | NA | TRBV5-1
TGTGCCTGGAGTGTCGAGGGGACACAGCCCCAGCATTTT | CAWSVEGTQPQHF | TRBJ1-5 | NA | NA | TRBV30
TGTGCCAGTAGTATTAGAGTAGCCTACGAGCAGTACTTC | CASSIRVAYEQYF | TRBJ2-7 | NA | NA | TRBV19
TGTGCCAGCAGCTCTGGGACAGGGGGTGAAAAACTGTTTTTT | CASSSGTGGEKLFF | TRBJ1-4 | once | TRBD1 | TRBV7-8
TGTGCCAGCAGTTTAGTGACAAGCAATCAGCCCCAGCATTTT | CASSLVTSNQPQHF | TRBJ1-5 | NA | NA | TRBV28
TGTGCCAGCAGTTTGGGGGCAGGTCAGGGGCCCCAGCATTTT | CASSLGAGQGPQHF | TRBJ1-5 | NA | NA | TRBV6-5
TGTGCCAGTAGTCCCAGGACAGCCGAGCAGTACTTC | CASSPRTAEQYF | TRBJ2-7 | NA | NA | TRBV19
TGCGCCAGCAGCTTGGGTAACTTAGGACTATCAGAGACCCAGTACTTC | CASSLGNLGLSETQYF | TRBJ2-5 | NA | NA | TRBV5-1
TGTGCCAGCAGCTTATTACTAGCGGGGTCCTACGAGCAGTACTTC | CASSLLLAGSYEQYF | TRBJ2-7 | NA | TRBD2 | TRBV11-2
TGTGCCTGGAGATCGGGGACAACCAATCAGCCCCAGCATTTT | CAWRSGTTNQPQHF | TRBJ1-5 | NA | NA | TRBV30
TGTGCTAGTGGTTTGGGTATAGGCCCCGCGAGGGAGCAGTACTTC | CASGLGIGPAREQYF | TRBJ2-7 | NA | NA | TRBV12-5
TGTGCCAGCAGCACCCGGACACTACCGAATCAGCCCCAGCATTTT | CASSTRTLPNQPQHF | TRBJ1-5 | NA | NA | TRBV14
TGTGCCATCAGCCCCGGGACTCAGGGTCAGCCCCAGCATTTT | CAISPGTQGQPQHF | TRBJ1-5 | NA | NA | TRBV10-3
TGTGCCAGCAGCTTCCGTTCTGGGGCCAACGTCCTGACTTTC | CASSFRSGANVLTF | TRBJ2-6 | NA | NA | TRBV5-6
TGTGCCAGCAGCCTGCGGGGAGGGGGATTCTCTGGGGCCAACGTCCTGACTTTC | CASSLRGGGFSGANVLTF | TRBJ2-6 | NA | NA | TRBV7-6
TGTGCCAGCAGTGTTGAGGGAGGCGGGGGTACACATGAGCAGTTCTTC | CASSVEGGGGTHEQFF | TRBJ2-1 | NA | TRBD2 | TRBV6-4
TGTGCCAGCAGGCCAACTGACAGGGGCTACAATGAGCAGTTCTTC | CASRPTDRGYNEQFF | TRBJ2-1 | NA | TRBD1 | TRBV2
TGCGCCAGCAGCTTGAGGAGGGTGGACTATGGCTACACCTTC | CASSLRRVDYGYTF | TRBJ1-2 | NA | NA | TRBV5-1
TGTGCCAGCACCGCCCGTTGGGGGGGCAATCCCTCTGGGGCCAACGTCCTGACTTTC | CASTARWGGNPSGANVLTF | TRBJ2-6 | NA | NA | TRBV9
TGCGCCAGCACGGAGAGAGGGGACAGGGTCCGATGGCCCCAGCATTTT | CASTERGDRVRWPQHF | TRBJ1-5 | once | TRBD1 | TRBV23-1
TGCGCCAGCAGCGAAGACAGGGTCTCTGGAAACACCATATATTTT | CASSEDRVSGNTIYF | TRBJ1-3 | NA | TRBD1 | TRBV5-1
TGTGCCAGCAGTCTACAGGGGGGAGGCTCCTACAATGAGCAGTTCTTC | CASSLQGGGSYNEQFF | TRBJ2-1 | NA | TRBD1 | TRBV14
TGTGCCAGCAGCAAAGCGCGAACTAGGGACAGGGCCTATGACTCTGGGGCCAACGTCCTGACTTTC | CASSKARTRDRAYDSGANVLTF | TRBJ2-6 | NA | NA | TRBV21-1
TGTGCCAGCCGTCCTGGGGGGTCTAGCACAGATACGCAGTATTTT | CASRPGGSSTDTQYF | TRBJ2-3 | NA | NA | TRBV9
TGTGCCAGCAGCGGTAGAGGTGGCGTTAAATACGAGCAGTACTTC | CASSGRGGVKYEQYF | TRBJ2-7 | NA | NA | TRBV7-2
TGTGCCAGCAGTTACCCGCGGCACCCCTACGAGCAGTACTTC | CASSYPRHPYEQYF | TRBJ2-7 | NA | NA | TRBV6-6
TGTGCCAGCAGCCCATCCGGGTCTGGAAACACCATATATTTT | CASSPSGSGNTIYF | TRBJ1-3 | NA | NA | TRBV9
TGTGCCAGCAGCTTAGAAACGGCCTGGGCGCCCGAAGCTTTCTTT | CASSLETAWAPEAFF | TRBJ1-1 | NA | NA | TRBV11-1
TGCGCCAGCAGCCAAGTTGGAGGAGCGAACACCGGGGAGCTGTTTTTT | CASSQVGGANTGELFF | TRBJ2-2 | NA | NA | TRBV4-1
TGTGCCAGCAGTGAAGCTAGCGGGGGGGCCTACGAGCAGTACTTC | CASSEASGGAYEQYF | TRBJ2-7 | many | TRBD2 | TRBV6-1
TGCGCCAGCAGCCAAGGCAGGACTAGCACAGATACGCAGTATTTT | CASSQGRTSTDTQYF | TRBJ2-3 | NA | NA | TRBV4-3
TGTGCCAGCAGCTTGGAAGGGACAGCAGCCTACGAGCAGTACTTC | CASSLEGTAAYEQYF | TRBJ2-7 | NA | TRBD1 | TRBV5-6
TGTGCCAGCAGCTTGGCCACAGGGGGGGAGGAGACCCAGTACTTC | CASSLATGGEETQYF | TRBJ2-5 | NA | NA | TRBV5-6
TGTGCCAGCAGTGAAGGGTTAGCTTTCGATGAGCAGTTCTTC | CASSEGLAFDEQFF | TRBJ2-1 | NA | NA | TRBV2
TGTGCCAGCAGTTTAGAGGCGAACACCGGGGAGCTGTTTTTT | CASSLEANTGELFF | TRBJ2-2 | NA | NA | TRBV27
TGTGCCAGTAGTACTTCGGGACCTACAGGGGAAAAACTGTTTTTT | CASSTSGPTGEKLFF | TRBJ1-4 | NA | NA | TRBV19
TGTGCCAGCAGTTATCAGGGCGTCACTGAAGCTTTCTTT | CASSYQGVTEAFF | TRBJ1-1 | NA | NA | TRBV27
TGTGCCACCAGCATTGGTCGAGGAACAGATACGCAGTATTTT | CATSIGRGTDTQYF | TRBJ2-3 | NA | NA | TRBV15
TGTGCTAGTGGTACAGGCAACTCCTACAATGAGCAGTTCTTC | CASGTGNSYNEQFF | TRBJ2-1 | few | NA | TRBV12-5
TGTGCCAGTAGCAGTGGGACAGGGGGAATCTTCGGGAATCAGCCCCAGCATTTT | CASSSGTGGIFGNQPQHF | TRBJ1-5 | few | TRBD1 | TRBV19
TGTGCCAGTAGTAAGGGACAGTCCTACAATGAGCAGTTCTTC | CASSKGQSYNEQFF | TRBJ2-1 | NA | TRBD1 | TRBV19
TGTGCCAGCAGAAGGGACAGTAATGAAAAACTGTTTTTT | CASRRDSNEKLFF | TRBJ1-4 | NA | TRBD1 | TRBV7-9
TGTGCCAGCAGTTACTCGCAGGGGAGCGCCTACGAGCAGTACTTC | CASSYSQGSAYEQYF | TRBJ2-7 | NA | NA | TRBV6-5
TGCGCCAGCAGCTTGGGGGGGGGCACAGATACGCAGTATTTT | CASSLGGGTDTQYF | TRBJ2-3 | NA | NA | TRBV5-1
TGTGCTAGTGGCCCAGAGGGTCCTGGGGAGCTGTTTTTT | CASGPEGPGELFF | TRBJ2-2 | NA | NA | TRBV12-5
TGTGCCATCAGTGACGGACAGTTCAATCAGCCCCAGCATTTT | CAISDGQFNQPQHF | TRBJ1-5 | NA | NA | TRBV10-3
TGTGCCAGCAGCTTGGTACAGGGCGGCACAGATACGCAGTATTTT | CASSLVQGGTDTQYF | TRBJ2-3 | NA | NA | TRBV5-4
TGTGCCAGCAGTCCTGACAGGGTCATGAACACTGAAGCTTTCTTT | CASSPDRVMNTEAFF | TRBJ1-1 | NA | TRBD1 | TRBV6-1
TGTGCCAGCAGCTCACTTGGACTAGCGGGGGGCCCGACCTTCGCCTACGAGCAGTACTTC | CASSSLGLAGGPTFAYEQYF | TRBJ2-7 | NA | TRBD2 | TRBV7-3
TGTGCCAGCAGTGAAGCCTCAGGGGGCAATCAGCCCCAGCATTTT | CASSEASGGNQPQHF | TRBJ1-5 | few | NA | TRBV6-1
TGCGCCAGCAGTGAGCGGGGGGGCCCGGTCCAAGAGACCCAGTACTTC | CASSERGGPVQETQYF | TRBJ2-5 | NA | TRBD2 | TRBV10-2
TGTGCCAGCAGTTTCGCTAGCGGGGTATACGAGCAGTACTTC | CASSFASGVYEQYF | TRBJ2-7 | NA | TRBD2 | TRBV27
TGTGCCTGGAGTTTCACCGGGGGTAGCAATCAGCCCCAGCATTTT | CAWSFTGGSNQPQHF | TRBJ1-5 | NA | NA | TRBV30
TGTGCCAGCAGCTTAGATCGTCAGGGCAATGAAAAACTGTTTTTT | CASSLDRQGNEKLFF | TRBJ1-4 | NA | NA | TRBV7-2
TGTGCCATCAGTAACGCCCGGGTTCCTAACTATGGCTACACCTTC | CAISNARVPNYGYTF | TRBJ1-2 | NA | NA | TRBV10-3
TGTGCCAGTAGTCTTCAGGCCACAGATACGCAGTATTTT | CASSLQATDTQYF | TRBJ2-3 | NA | NA | TRBV19
TGTGCCTGGAGGGGGACATCCTATGGCTACACCTTC | CAWRGTSYGYTF | TRBJ1-2 | NA | NA | TRBV30